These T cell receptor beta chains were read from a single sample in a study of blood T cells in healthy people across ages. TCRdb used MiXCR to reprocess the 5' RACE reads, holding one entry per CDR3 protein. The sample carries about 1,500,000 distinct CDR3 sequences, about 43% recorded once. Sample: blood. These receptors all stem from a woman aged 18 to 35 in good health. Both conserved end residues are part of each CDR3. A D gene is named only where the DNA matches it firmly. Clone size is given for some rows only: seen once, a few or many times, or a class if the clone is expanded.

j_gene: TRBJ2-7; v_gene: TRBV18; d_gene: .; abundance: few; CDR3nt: TGTGCCAGCTCACCCGCCAACCGCGAGCAGTACTTC; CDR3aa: CASSPANREQYF
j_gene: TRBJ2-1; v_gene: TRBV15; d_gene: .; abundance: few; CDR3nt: TGTGCCACCAGCTATGACGGTTACAATGAGCAGTTCTTC; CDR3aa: CATSYDGYNEQFF
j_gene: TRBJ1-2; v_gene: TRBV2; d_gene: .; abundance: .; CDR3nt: TGTGCCAGCAGTGAGGGAGCAGCCAGTCTCGGTGGCTACACCTTC; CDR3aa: CASSEGAASLGGYTF
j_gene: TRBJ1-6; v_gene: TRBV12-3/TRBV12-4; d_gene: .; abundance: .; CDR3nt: TGTGCCAGCAGTCGAGACAGGCCAAATTCACCCCTCCACTTT; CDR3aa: CASSRDRPNSPLHF
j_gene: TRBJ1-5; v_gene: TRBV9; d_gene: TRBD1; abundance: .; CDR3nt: TGTGCCAGCAGCCCTGATGGAGGGGGCAGTCAGCCCCAGCATTTT; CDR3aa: CASSPDGGGSQPQHF
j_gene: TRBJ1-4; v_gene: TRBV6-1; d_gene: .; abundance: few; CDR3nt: TGTGCCAGCAGGCCAGTGTCAACTAATGAAAAACTGTTTTTT; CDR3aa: CASRPVSTNEKLFF
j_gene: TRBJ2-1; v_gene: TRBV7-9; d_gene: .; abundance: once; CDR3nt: TGTGCCAGCAGCTTAGCGCTAGCGCGGAGCTCCTACAATGAGCAGTTCTTC; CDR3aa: CASSLALARSSYNEQFF
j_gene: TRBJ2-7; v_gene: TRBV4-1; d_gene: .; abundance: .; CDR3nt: TGCGCCAGCAGCCAAGCCTTTGCAGATTACGAGCAGTACTTC; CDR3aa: CASSQAFADYEQYF
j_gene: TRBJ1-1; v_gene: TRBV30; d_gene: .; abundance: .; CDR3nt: TGTGCCGGGACTCCGGGCAACAAATTTAATGAAGCTTTCTTT; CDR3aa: CAGTPGNKFNEAFF
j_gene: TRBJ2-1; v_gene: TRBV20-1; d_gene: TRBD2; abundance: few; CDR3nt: TGCAGTGCTAGAGATAGTTTAGCGGGACCTTACAATGAGCAGTTCTTC; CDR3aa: CSARDSLAGPYNEQFF
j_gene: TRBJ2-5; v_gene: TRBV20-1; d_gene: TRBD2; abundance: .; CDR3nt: TGCAGTGCTAGCGGGGACTACGCGCAGTACTTC; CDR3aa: CSASGDYAQYF
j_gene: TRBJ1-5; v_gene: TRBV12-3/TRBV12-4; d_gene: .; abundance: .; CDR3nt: TGTGCCAGCAGAGGGACCGACGGTCAGCCCCAGCATTTT; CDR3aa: CASRGTDGQPQHF
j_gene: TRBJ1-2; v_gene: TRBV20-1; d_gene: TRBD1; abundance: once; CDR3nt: TGCAGTGCTAGAGATGGGACAGGGGGCTATGGCTACACCTTC; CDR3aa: CSARDGTGGYGYTF
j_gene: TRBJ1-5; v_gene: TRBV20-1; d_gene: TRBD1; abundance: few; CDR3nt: TGCAGTGCTCCCGGGGATCTTGGGACAGGGGCTAATCAGCCCCAGCATTTT; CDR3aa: CSAPGDLGTGANQPQHF
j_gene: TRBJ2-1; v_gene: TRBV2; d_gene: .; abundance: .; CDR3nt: TGTGCCAGCAGGAGAACCTCTAGACCAGGCTTTTCTGATGAGCAGTTCTTC; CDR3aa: CASRRTSRPGFSDEQFF
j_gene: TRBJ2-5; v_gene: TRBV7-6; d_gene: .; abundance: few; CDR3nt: TGTGCCAGCAGCGCGTCCTACCAAGAGACCCAGTACTTC; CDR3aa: CASSASYQETQYF
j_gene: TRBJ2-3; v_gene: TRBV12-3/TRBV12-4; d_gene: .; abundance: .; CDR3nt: TGTGCCAGCAGTTCCGGGGGACAAGGCACAGATACGCAGTATTTT; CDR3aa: CASSSGGQGTDTQYF
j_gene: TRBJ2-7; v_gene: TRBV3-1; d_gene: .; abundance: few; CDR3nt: TGTGCCAGCAGCCAAGAGTTCCGGCTAGTGACCAGGAGCTCCTACGAGCAGTACTTC; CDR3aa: CASSQEFRLVTRSSYEQYF
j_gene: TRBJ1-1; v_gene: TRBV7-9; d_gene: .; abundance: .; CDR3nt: TGTGCCAGCAGCTTAGCGAGGGGGAGCGGGCAGAACACTGAAGCTTTCTTT; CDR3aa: CASSLARGSGQNTEAFF
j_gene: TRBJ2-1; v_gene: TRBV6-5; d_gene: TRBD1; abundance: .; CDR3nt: TGTGCCAGCAGGGAGGGACAGGGGATTACCTACAATGAGCAGTTCTTC; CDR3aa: CASREGQGITYNEQFF
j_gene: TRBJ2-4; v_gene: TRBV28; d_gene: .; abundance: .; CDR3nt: TGTGCCAGCAGTTTACCGACGGTAGCCAAAAACATTCAGTACTTC; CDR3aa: CASSLPTVAKNIQYF
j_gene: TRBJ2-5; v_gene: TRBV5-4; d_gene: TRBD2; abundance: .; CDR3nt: TGTGCCAGCAGCAAAGGACCGGCTAGCGGTGGCGCGACCCAGTACTTC; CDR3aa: CASSKGPASGGATQYF
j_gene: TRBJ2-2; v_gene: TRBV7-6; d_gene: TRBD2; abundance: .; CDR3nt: TGTGCCAGCAGCTTGCCTAGCGGGGGGCCCGCGAACACCGGGGAGCTGTTTTTT; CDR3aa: CASSLPSGGPANTGELFF
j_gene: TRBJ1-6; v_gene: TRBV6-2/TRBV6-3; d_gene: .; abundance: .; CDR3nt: TGTGCCAGCAGTTGGCAGGGGAGTTCGGAACCCCTCCACTTT; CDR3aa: CASSWQGSSEPLHF
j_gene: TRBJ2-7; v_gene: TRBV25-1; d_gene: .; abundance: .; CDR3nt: TGTGCCAGCAGCCCAGGACTCGAACAAGGCTACGAGCAGTACTTC; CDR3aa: CASSPGLEQGYEQYF
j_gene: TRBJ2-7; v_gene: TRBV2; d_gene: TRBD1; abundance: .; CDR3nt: TGTGCCAGCAGTGATATGGCAGGGGGCTACGAGCAGTACTTC; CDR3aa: CASSDMAGGYEQYF
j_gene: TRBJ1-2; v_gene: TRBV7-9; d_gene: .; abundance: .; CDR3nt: TGTGCCAGCAGCTTGACAAATAACTATGGCTGCACCTTC; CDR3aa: CASSLTNNYGCTF
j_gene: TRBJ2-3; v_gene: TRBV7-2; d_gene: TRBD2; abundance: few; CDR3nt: TGTGCCAGCAGCTCACTGGGGGGGACTAGCGGGGATACGCAGTATTTT; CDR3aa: CASSSLGGTSGDTQYF
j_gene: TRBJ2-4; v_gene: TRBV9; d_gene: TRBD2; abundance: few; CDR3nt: TGTGCCAGCAGCGTAGGACTAGCGGGAAACATTCAGTACTTC; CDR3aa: CASSVGLAGNIQYF
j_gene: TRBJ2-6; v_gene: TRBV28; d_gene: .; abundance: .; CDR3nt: TGTGCCAGCAGTCCTAGCACGGGAATGGCAGGGGCCAACGTCCTGACTTTC; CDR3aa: CASSPSTGMAGANVLTF
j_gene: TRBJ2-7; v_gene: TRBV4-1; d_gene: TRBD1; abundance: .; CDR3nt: TGCGCCAGCAGCCAAGAGGGACAGGCTTACTACGAGCAGTACTTC; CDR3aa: CASSQEGQAYYEQYF
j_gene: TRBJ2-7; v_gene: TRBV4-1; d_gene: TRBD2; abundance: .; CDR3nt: TGTGCCAGCAGTCAAGCGGGGGGGACCTACGAGCAGTACTTC; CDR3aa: CASSQAGGTYEQYF
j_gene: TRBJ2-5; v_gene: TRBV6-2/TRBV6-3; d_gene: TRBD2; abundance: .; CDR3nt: TGTGCCAGCAGTTTAGCGGGAGGGTCATACGAGACCCAGTACTTC; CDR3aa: CASSLAGGSYETQYF
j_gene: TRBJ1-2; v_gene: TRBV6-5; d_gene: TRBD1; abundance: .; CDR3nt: TGTGCCAGCAGTACCCCTTCTGGAGGGGGCAACTATGGCTACACCTTC; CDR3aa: CASSTPSGGGNYGYTF
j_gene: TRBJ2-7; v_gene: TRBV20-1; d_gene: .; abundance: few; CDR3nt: TGCAGTGCGAACAACAGGGACACTACCTACGAGCAGTACTTC; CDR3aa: CSANNRDTTYEQYF
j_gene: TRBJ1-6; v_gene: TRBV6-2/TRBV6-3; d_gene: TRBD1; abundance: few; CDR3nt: TGTGCCAGCAGGACTGTGACAGGGCCAACACCCCTCCACTTT; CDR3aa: CASRTVTGPTPLHF
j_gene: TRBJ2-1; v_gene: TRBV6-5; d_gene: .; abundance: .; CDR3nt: TGTGCCAGCAGTTACTCGAAAAGTCCCTATTTTAATGAGCAGTTCTTC; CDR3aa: CASSYSKSPYFNEQFF
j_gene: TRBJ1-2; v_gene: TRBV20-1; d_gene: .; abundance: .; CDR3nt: TGCAGTGCTAGAACTATCCCATTCTATGGCTACACCTTC; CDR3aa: CSARTIPFYGYTF
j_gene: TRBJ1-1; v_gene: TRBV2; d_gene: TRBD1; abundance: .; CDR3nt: TGTGCCAGCATCTCTGGGACAGGGGGCGCGAACACTGAAGCTTTCTTT; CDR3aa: CASISGTGGANTEAFF
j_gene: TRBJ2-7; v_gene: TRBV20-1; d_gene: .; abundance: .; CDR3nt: TGCAGTGCTAGAGATGTGCAGGGTAAATCCTACGAGCAGTACTTC; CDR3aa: CSARDVQGKSYEQYF
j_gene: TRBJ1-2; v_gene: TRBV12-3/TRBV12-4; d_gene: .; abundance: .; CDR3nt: TGTGCCAGCAGGGAAACAGGGACGGCGCGCTATGGCTACACCTTC; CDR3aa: CASRETGTARYGYTF
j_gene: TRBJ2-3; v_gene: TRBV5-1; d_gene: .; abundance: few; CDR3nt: TGCGCCAGCAGCTACGATGCGGGGACGCAGTATTTT; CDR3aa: CASSYDAGTQYF
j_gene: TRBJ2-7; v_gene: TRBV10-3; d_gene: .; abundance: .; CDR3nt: TGTGCCATCAGTGTTGACAACCTTAAAGTTTACGAGCAGTACTTC; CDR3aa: CAISVDNLKVYEQYF
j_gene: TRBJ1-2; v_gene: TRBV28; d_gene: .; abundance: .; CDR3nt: TGTGCCATCGGACGGGGGTTAGGGAGCTACACCTTC; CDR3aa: CAIGRGLGSYTF
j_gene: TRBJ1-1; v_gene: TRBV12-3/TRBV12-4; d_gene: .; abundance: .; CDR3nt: TGTGCCAGCAGTATGGGTGGCGTGGACACTGAAGCTTTCTTT; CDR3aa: CASSMGGVDTEAFF
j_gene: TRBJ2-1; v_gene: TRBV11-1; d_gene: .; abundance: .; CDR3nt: TGTGCCAGCGGACCTTCGCGGGATGAGACCCAGTTCTTC; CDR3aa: CASGPSRDETQFF
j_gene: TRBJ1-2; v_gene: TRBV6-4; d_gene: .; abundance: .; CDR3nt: TGTGCCAGCAGTGACGGGACGTCTGGCTACACCTTC; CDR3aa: CASSDGTSGYTF
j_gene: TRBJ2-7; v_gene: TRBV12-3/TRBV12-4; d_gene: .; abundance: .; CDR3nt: TGTGCCAGCAATGGGGACAACAATTACCCATCCTACGAGCAGTACTTC; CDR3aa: CASNGDNNYPSYEQYF
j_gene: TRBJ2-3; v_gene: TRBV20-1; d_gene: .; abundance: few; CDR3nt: TGCAGTGCTAGTCCAAACCGGGACTTGCTCGCAGATACGCAGTATTTT; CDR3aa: CSASPNRDLLADTQYF